Below, 24 T cell receptor beta chains from the same sample are listed, as sequenced in a study of T-cell reconstitution after alpha-beta-depleted transplantation in children. Unique molecular identifiers were incorporated into the prepared TCRbeta library. TCRdb reprocessed the PCR reads via MiXCR and lists one record per CDR3 protein. The sample contains approximately 350,000 distinct CDR3 sequences, approximately 10% of which appear only once. The material was PBMCs from the stem cell graft donor, obtained from the stem cell graft. The receptors originated from a human donor who donated a stem cell graft to a child with acute lymphoblastic leukemia.

This clonotype was picked up many times. V and J are TRBV5-8 and TRBJ1-5; no clear D. CDR1 is SGHTS, CDR2 YDEGEE, per germline. Trimming cost V 7 bases and J 0 bases, with 17 bases left between them. The CDR3 is 16 residues long. CDR3 nucleotide sequence: TGTGCCAGCCGGGATCTTTTTCGGGGTAGCAATCAGCCCCAGCATTTT. This gives the protein CASRDLFRGSNQPQHF. The full variable domain, rest sourced from reference TRBV5-8 and TRBJ1-5, is EAGVTQSPTHLIKTRGQQATLRCSPISGHTSVYWYQQALGLGLQFLLWYDEGEERNRGNFPPRFSGRQFPNYSSELNVNALELEDSALYLCASRDLFRGSNQPQHFGDGTRLSIL.

In its sample, this clonotype was seen many times. V usage is TRBV5-1 and J usage is TRBJ2-1; D not resolved. Germline V gene sequence: CDR1 SGHRS, CDR2 YFSETQ. The germline V and J ends were trimmed by 2 bases and 4 bases, with 4 bases remaining between them. The CDR3 loop spans 12 amino acids. The CDR3 reads CASSFRYNEQFF. In DNA, the CDR3 is TGCGCCAGCAGCTTTAGGTACAATGAGCAGTTCTTC.

This clonotype was seen a handful of times. The V and J genes are TRBV7-2 and TRBJ1-3; tentative D call: TRBD1 (6 bases). Per the germline V gene, CDR1 is SGHTA and CDR2 is FQGNSA. V lost 5 bases and J lost 4, with 15 bases in between. The CDR3 totals 15 residues. The CDR3 spells CASSPARGLGNTIYF. The CDR3 DNA follows: TGTGCCAGCAGCCCCGCCCGGGGGCTCGGAAACACCATATATTTT.

CDR3 loop: CASSLMKGLRTEAFF. In nucleotides, the CDR3 is TGTGCCAGCAGTTTAATGAAGGGATTGCGGACTGAAGCTTTCTTT. This sequence joins TRBV28 and TRBJ1-1, with D unresolved. Germline V CDR1 and CDR2: MDHEN, SYDVKM. This CDR3 contains 15 residues. The germline V and J ends were trimmed by 2 bases and 5 bases, with 15 bases remaining between them.

In this sample, this clonotype turned up a few times. The chain has TRBV5-1 and TRBJ2-5, with 14 bases that match TRBD2. This CDR3 is built from 17 residues. The germline CDR1 and CDR2 sequences are SGHRS and YFSETQ. Trimming at V came to 4 bases and at J to 5 bases, leaving 10 bases not matched to a gene. The CDR3 loop reads CASSRRLAGGPRETQYF. The CDR3 region has the DNA TGCGCCAGCAGCAGGAGACTAGCGGGAGGGCCGCGGGAGACCCAGTACTTC. Full variable domain (remainder filled in from reference TRBV5-1 and TRBJ2-5): KAGVTQTPRYLIKTRGQQVTLSCSPISGHRSVSWYQQTPGQGLQFLFEYFSETQRNKGNFPGRFSGRQFSNSRSEMNVSTLELGDSALYLCASSRRLAGGPRETQYFGPGTRLLVL.

This clonotype showed up just a few times. The chain carries TRBV30 and TRBJ1-2; TRBD1 is a possible D gene (5 bases). The CDR3 extends over 10 amino acids. Trimming removed 3 bases at V and 8 bases at J, with 7 bases between. Germline values: CDR1 GTSNPN, CDR2 SVGIG (reference sequence). The CDR3 sequence: CAWRKGGYTF. CDR3 bases: TGTGCCTGGAGAAAGGGGGGCTACACCTTC.

V and J are TRBV6-2 or TRBV6-3 and TRBJ2-2; tentative D call: TRBD1 (6 bases). The germline V and J ends were trimmed by 6 bases and 7 bases, with 15 bases remaining between them. Germline-derived CDR1 and CDR2 are MNHEY and SVGEGT. The CDR3 consists of 14 residues. For the CDR3, the DNA is TGTGCCAGCAGGAGGGACACCGAGGGCGGGGAGCTGTTTTTT. It specifies CASRRDTEGGELFF.

V gene TRBV4-2 combines with J gene TRBJ1-4; D is undetermined. Per germline, CDR1 LGHNA and CDR2 YNFKEQ. Deletions cut 1 base from V and 2 bases from J, with 14 bases between. The CDR3 covers 17 residues. This CDR3 reads CASSQVRSLGTNEKLFF. The CDR3 DNA reads as TGTGCCAGCAGCCAAGTCAGATCCCTCGGGACTAATGAAAAACTGTTTTTT.

This chain connects TRBV27 to TRBJ2-5; D uncertain. With 5 bases removed from V and 4 bases from J, the gap between germline ends came to 14 bases. The CDR3 sequence is 14 residues long. CDR1 and CDR2 from the germline V gene are MNHEY and SMNVEV (reference sequence). Written as DNA, the CDR3 is TGTGCCAGCAGTCACCCTTGGGCAGGAGAGACCCAGTACTTC. Residues: CASSHPWAGETQYF.

This clonotype occurred many times. The gene calls are TRBV7-8 and TRBJ2-5; D uncertain. V was cut by 4 bases and J by 0 bases, with 18 bases left in between. This CDR3 region has 17 residues. The germline V gene has CDR1 SGHVS and CDR2 FQNEAQ. CDR3 DNA: TGTGCCAGCAGCTCCACCGCACCCGGACGGCACCAAGAGACCCAGTACTTC. It is translated as CASSSTAPGRHQETQYF.

V and J are TRBV7-2 and TRBJ2-3; D uncertain. Trimming left V 4 bases short and J 2 bases short, with 10 bases between. CDR3 length: 14 residues. The V gene's germline CDR1 is SGHTA and CDR2 FQGNSA. The CDR3 reads CASSSEIITDTQYF. CDR3 in DNA: TGTGCCAGCAGCTCGGAGATAATCACAGATACGCAGTATTTT.

This clonotype was found many times. V usage is TRBV7-3 and J usage is TRBJ2-3, with TRBD2 identical over 14 bases. V was clipped by 5 bases and J by 2 bases; unmatched bases: 3. The CDR3 contains 16 residues. Germline V gives CDR1 SGHTA, CDR2 FQGTGA. CDR3 sequence (DNA): TGTGCCAGCAGCCCGACTAGCGGGAGGGCCACAGATACGCAGTATTTT. This translates into CASSPTSGRATDTQYF.

The table lists this clonotype with a few counts. This rearrangement joins TRBV7-6 to TRBJ2-5; the D is unclear. Looked up from germline, CDR1 is SGHVS and CDR2 is FNYEAQ. CDR3 size: 16 residues. V lost 2 bases and J 5 bases, leaving 18 bases between the germline ends. The CDR3 DNA follows: TGTGCCAGCAGCTTAAGATCCGGCAGGTTAAGGGAGACCCAGTACTTC. It translates to CASSLRSGRLRETQYF.

The CDR3 DNA is TGTGCCAGCCGAGCGGGGAGGCGTAGCAATCAGCCCCAGCATTTT. Amino acids: CASRAGRRSNQPQHF. V gene TRBV12-3 or TRBV12-4 combines with J gene TRBJ1-5; unclear D gene. The CDR3 consists of 15 residues. Trimming pared 8 bases from V and 0 bases from J, leaving 14 bases between.

The rearrangement joins TRBV4-2 to TRBJ2-3; the D gene is possibly TRBD1 (5 bases). V lost 8 bases and J lost 1, with 10 bases in between. The CDR3 contains 13 residues. Germline lookup yields CDR1 LGHNA and CDR2 YNFKEQ. CDR3 DNA sequence: TGTGCCAGCGGCCTAGGGGGCACAGATACGCAGTATTTT. Residues: CASGLGGTDTQYF.

The J gene is TRBJ2-7, the V gene TRBV6-5; a possible D gene is TRBD2 (5 bases). This CDR3 spans 18 amino acids. V was trimmed by 2 bases and J by 6 bases, leaving 26 bases between them. CDR1 MNHEY and CDR2 SVGAGI come from the germline V gene. The CDR3 reads CASSYPKLAAMTGVEQYF. CDR3 in DNA: TGTGCCAGCAGTTACCCTAAGCTAGCCGCCATGACTGGGGTCGAGCAGTACTTC.

The genes are TRBV20-1 and TRBJ1-2; D is possibly TRBD1 (6 bases). With 2 bases removed from V and 2 bases from J, the gap between germline ends came to 21 bases. The CDR3 sequence is 17 residues long. Germline V gene data show CDR1 as DFQATT and CDR2 as SNEGSKA (reference sequence). CDR3 amino acids: CSARLTVLRQGNYGYTF. The CDR3 bases are TGCAGTGCTAGACTTACCGTCCTAAGGCAGGGGAACTATGGCTACACCTTC.

The genes are TRBV10-3 and TRBJ2-1; the match to TRBD1 covers 7 bases. Per germline, CDR1 ENHRY and CDR2 SYGVKD. CDR3 length: 12 amino acids. The V gene end was trimmed by 6 bases and the J gene end by 4 bases; junction bases not matched to a gene: 0. CDR3 nucleotides: TGTGCCATCAGGGGACAGTACAATGAGCAGTTCTTC. Translated, it gives CAIRGQYNEQFF.

The gene calls are TRBV5-1 and TRBJ2-7; 11 bases map to TRBD2. The CDR3 length is 16 residues. Germline CDR1 reads SGHRS; CDR2 reads YFSETQ. V lost 1 base to trimming and J lost 6 bases; unmatched junction nucleotides: 9. For the CDR3, the DNA is TGCGCCAGCAGCTTGTCCCCACTAGCGGGAGCAAGCGAGCAGTACTTC. Translation gives CASSLSPLAGASEQYF.

This clonotype was seen only a few times. The chain uses TRBV4-1 and TRBJ2-7; D is unclear. V dropped 4 bases and J dropped 4 bases, with 11 bases sitting between them. This CDR3 is built from 13 residues. Germline lookup yields CDR1 MGHRA and CDR2 YSYEKL. CDR3 in DNA: TGCGCCAGCAGCCCATACATGGGGTACGAGCAGTACTTC. As protein: CASSPYMGYEQYF.

The chain joins TRBV24-1 to TRBJ2-1, with D possibly matching TRBD2 (6 bases). Trimming removed 4 bases at V and 2 bases at J, with 11 bases between. The CDR3 has 15 amino acids. Germline CDR1 and CDR2: KGHDR and SFDVKD. This CDR3 reads CATSEGGLAYNEQFF. The DNA of the CDR3 is TGTGCCACCAGTGAGGGGGGACTGGCCTACAATGAGCAGTTCTTC.

This clonotype has at least ten counts. The chain links TRBV7-6 to TRBJ1-5; no clear D. The CDR3 is 13 residues long. V was trimmed by 5 bases and J by 0 bases, leaving 5 bases between them. CDR1 is SGHVS and CDR2 is FNYEAQ in the germline V gene. As DNA, the CDR3 is TGTGCCAGCAGCCCTTCTAGCAATCAGCCCCAGCATTTT. It is translated as CASSPSSNQPQHF.

CDR3 sequence (DNA): TGTGCCACCAGTGATCGCGGGACGAGGGATAGCGGCTACACCTTC. The encoded protein is CATSDRGTRDSGYTF. This rearrangement joins TRBV24-1 to TRBJ1-2; maybe TRBD1 (5 bases). From germline, CDR1 is KGHDR and CDR2 SFDVKD. Trimming shortened V by 3 bases and J by 8 bases, and 18 bases separated the two germline ends. The CDR3 consists of 15 residues.

This clonotype occurred a few times. The J gene is TRBJ1-2, the V gene TRBV11-2; D is perhaps TRBD1 (6 bases). CDR1 and CDR2 from the germline V gene are SGHAT and FQNNGV. Trimming stripped 0 bases from V and 8 bases from J, with 7 bases between. This CDR3 contains 12 residues. CDR3 sequence (DNA): TGTGCCAGCAGCTTAGAGGGGGCGGGCTACACCTTC. This sequence encodes CASSLEGAGYTF.